The clone carrying this T cell receptor (beta chain) was seen many times. This library used roughly 430 ng RNA and molecular barcoded adaptors spanning alpha/delta and beta/gamma chains. A single record per CDR3 protein comes from TCRdb applying MiXCR to the reads. The sample includes around 130,000 distinct CDR3 sequences, under 15% of them seen just once. This sample is drawn from a study of read filtering for tumor transcriptome and immune sequencing. The germline V gene has CDR1 SGHRS and CDR2 YFSETQ. The CDR3 is 15 amino acids. V lost 4 bases and J 0 bases, leaving 11 bases between the germline ends.

The sample comprised a population of CD138-negative cells sorted from bone marrow. V usage is TRBV5-1 and J usage is TRBJ2-1; no firm D call. This TCR was sampled from a donor over 35 with multiple myeloma. The CDR3 here is CASSLRISSYNEQFF. The DNA for the CDR3 is TGCGCCAGCAGCCTCCGGATAAGCTCCTACAATGAGCAGTTCTTC.